This entry lists 10 T cell receptor beta chains sequenced from one sample in a study of control samples from healthy donors and cancer patients (dated by TCRdb to the early 2020s). Library generation was performed with the immunoSEQ multiplex PCR assay. TCRdb re-hosts the immuneACCESS table, in-frame sequences only. Its copies lack some clones; in the studies checked, an unresolved V gene accounts for under half of them, and the cause for the rest is not known. The sample table contains about 59,000 clones; only one count was recorded for approximately 92% of them. Around 1.7% of the sample lies in the top ten. The specimen sequenced was PBMCs. These receptor sequences come from a man aged 35 to 55 with colorectal cancer.

The chain carries TRBV20-1 and TRBJ1-2; D is undetermined. Trimming took 5 bases from V and 4 from J, leaving 5 bases between them. Per germline, CDR1 DFQATT and CDR2 SNEGSKA (reference sequence). This CDR3 is built from 10 residues. CDR3 DNA: TGCAGTGCTGGGATCTATGGCTACACCTTC. Protein product: CSAGIYGYTF.

V is TRBV6-5 and J is TRBJ2-3, with TRBD2 matching over 9 bases. The CDR3 runs 15 residues. The V and J ends lost 10 bases and 6 bases, in that order; junction bases with no gene match: 14. The germline gives CDR1 MNHEY, CDR2 SVGAGI. This chain's CDR3 is CATRRAGLAIDTQYF. The CDR3 nucleotides are TGTGCCACCCGAAGGGCGGGACTAGCAATTGATACGCAGTATTTT.

The chain recombines TRBV30 with TRBJ1-5; D not resolved. V lost 6 bases to trimming and J lost 9 bases, with 15 bases between them. Per the germline V gene, CDR1 is GTSNPN and CDR2 is SVGIG (reference sequence). This CDR3 has 12 amino acids. CDR3 coding DNA: TGTGCCTGTGGGGTTGGTGGGTGGCCCCAGCATTTT. It translates to CACGVGGWPQHF.

V usage is TRBV7-3 and J usage is TRBJ2-5; 7 nucleotides line up with TRBD1. CDR3 length: 14 amino acids. Germline loops: CDR1 SGHTA, CDR2 FQGTGA. J lost 4 bases, V lost 3 bases, and 5 bases had no gene match. The CDR3 region is CASSLTGYGETQYF. The CDR3 bases are TGTGCCAGCAGCTTGACAGGGTATGGAGAGACCCAGTACTTC.

This chain uses TRBV19 with TRBJ1-5; D ambiguous. The CDR3 contains 14 residues. Germline V gene data show CDR1 as LNHDA and CDR2 as SQIVND (reference sequence). Trimming took 4 bases from V and 2 from J, leaving 9 bases between them. CDR3 nucleotides: TGTGCCAGTAGTACTTTGGATGGCAATCAGCCCCAGCATTTT. This encodes CASSTLDGNQPQHF.

This clone has just one count. J is TRBJ1-2 and V is TRBV5-1; no clear D gene. The V end was cut by 4 bases, the J end by 8 bases, with 18 bases between. Germline CDR1 reads SGHRS; CDR2 reads YFSETQ. This CDR3 region has 14 residues. In nucleotides, the CDR3 is TGCGCCAGCAGCGACTCAGGAGATTCGAGAGGCTACACCTTC. Encoded protein: CASSDSGDSRGYTF.

CDR3 protein: CASSLRTSGINEQFF. As DNA, the CDR3 is TGTGCCAGCAGCTTACGGACTAGCGGGATTAATGAGCAGTTCTTC. The V gene is TRBV11-2, the J gene TRBJ2-1; 12 bases are shared with TRBD2. Germline V gene sequence: CDR1 SGHAT, CDR2 FQNNGV. There are 15 residues in the CDR3. Losses at the gene ends were 2 bases for V and 7 bases for J; bases not matched to a gene: 3.

This chain uses TRBV29-1 with TRBJ1-1; D gene uncertain. The V gene lost 6 bases and the J gene lost 8 bases, with 16 bases spanning the gap. CDR1 is SQVTM, CDR2 ANQGSEA, per germline. This CDR3 has 12 amino acids. For the CDR3, the DNA is TGCAGCGTCAAATCGACCCTTGGCGAAGCTTTCTTT. Encoded protein: CSVKSTLGEAFF. Full variable domain (rest looked up from reference TRBV29-1 and TRBJ1-1): SAVISQKPSRDICQRGTSLTIQCQVDSQVTMMFWYRQQPGQSLTLIATANQGSEATYESGFVIDKFPISRPNLTFSTLTVSNMSPEDSSIYLCSVKSTLGEAFFGQGTRLTVV.

The V gene is TRBV27, the J gene TRBJ1-1; D unresolved. V lost 6 bases, J lost 6 bases, and 17 bases lay in between. The germline CDR1 and CDR2 sequences are MNHEY and SMNVEV (reference sequence). The CDR3 has 14 amino acids. CDR3 sequence (DNA): TGTGCCAGCAGATCTAACTTCGGGCATCCTGAAGCTTTCTTT. This codes for CASRSNFGHPEAFF.

This clone was counted a single time. The V gene is TRBV19, the J gene TRBJ1-2; D not certain. With 1 base removed from V and 8 bases from J, the gap between germline ends came to 8 bases. CDR1 is LNHDA and CDR2 is SQIVND in the germline V gene (reference sequence). The CDR3 consists of 12 residues. In DNA form, the CDR3 reads TGTGCCAGTAGTATAGGAACTCGCGGCTACACCTTC. Protein sequence: CASSIGTRGYTF. The complete variable domain, with remaining parts taken from reference TRBV19 and TRBJ1-2, reads DGGITQSPKYLFRKEGQNVTLSCEQNLNHDAMYWYRQDPGQGLRLIYYSQIVNDFQKGDIAEGYSVSREKKESFPLTVTSAQKNPTAFYLCASSIGTRGYTFGSGTRLTVV.